This T cell receptor (beta chain) was captured in a study of T cells in Graves' hyperthyroidism and ophthalmopathy. Study results and limitations: In validation, the model predicted ophthalmopathy. These predictions came a median around 5.9 months before onset. Stable hyperthyroidism and ophthalmopathy were separated using 13 V-J signatures.

Comment on this clonotype: The antigen remains unidentified.

Germline-derived CDR1 and CDR2 are LNHNV and YYDKDF (reference sequence). This CDR3 spans 19 amino acids. V lost 3 bases, J lost 0 bases, and 10 bases stayed unmatched. RNA transcripts provided the source from which TCR beta CDR3 regions were amplified. TCR CDR3 regions were first amplified by RT-PCR with HTBI primers. TCRdb re-analysed the multiplex PCR reads in MiXCR, keeping a single row per CDR3 protein. The table has hundreds of thousands of distinct CDR3 sequences, less than 45% seen once; the top ten hold approximately 6.8%. Not enrolled were patients with uncontrolled infection, other autoimmune disease, pregnancy or lactation.

Sequencing was performed on peripheral blood or thyroid tissue (not recorded which). The chain is built from TRBV15 and TRBJ2-2, with 10 nucleotides matching TRBD2. This TCR was recovered from an adult man with Graves' disease, either hyperthyroidism or ophthalmopathy (not recorded which). The CDR3 DNA follows: TGTGCCACCAGCAGCCCCTGCCAGCGGGGGGGACCGAACACCGGGGAGCTGTTTTTT. Its protein is CATSSPCQRGGPNTGELFF.